This record looks at one TCR beta chain sequence and its context. This entry is derived from a study of blood T cells in healthy people across ages. V was clipped by 5 bases and J by 0 bases, with 11 bases between them. This CDR3 has 15 residues. Alongside a J-beta primer mix, a sample-barcoded 5' primer served in a second PCR lasting roughly 7 to 11 cycles. A single record per CDR3 protein comes from TCRdb applying MiXCR to the 5' RACE reads. The sample consists of about 730,000 distinct CDR3 sequences, around 46% of them appearing once. Sequenced sample: blood. This receptor was obtained from a woman aged 55-70 years in good health. The rearrangement joins TRBV12-3 or TRBV12-4 to TRBJ1-3; D ambiguous. The CDR3 bases are TGTGCCAGCAGTGGCGCCGGTCGCTCTGGAAACACCATATATTTT. This gives the protein CASSGAGRSGNTIYF.